The clone carrying this T cell receptor beta chain has a single count. These data belong to a study of blood T cell repertoires in COVID-19. For the study at large: PBMCs, B-cell-depleted T cells, or T cells provided the cDNA or gDNA that made up the material.

Sequenced by immunoSEQ multiplex PCR; TCRdb stores in-frame clones only, minus some. The sample contains hundreds of thousands of clones, 82% of which appear only once. The sequenced sample consisted of peripheral blood. The clonotype was recovered from a woman older than 75 with acute or convalescent COVID-19.

CDR3 nucleotides: TGTGCCAGCAGTCCGGGACTAGCGGGGTCAAATGAGCAGTTCTTC. This codes for CASSPGLAGSNEQFF. The genes are TRBV2 and TRBJ2-1, with 13 bases lining up with TRBD2. Trimming at V came to 5 bases and at J to 7 bases, leaving 5 bases not matched to a gene. This CDR3 region has 15 residues. Per the germline V gene, CDR1 is SNHLY and CDR2 is FYNNEI.